This T cell receptor beta chain emerged from a study of shared clonotypes between healthy human individuals. An assay was performed, and its level was deep. Authors' processing steps: ImmunoSEQ sequences covered only the junction and lacked quality scores; filtering therefore differed. Some clones are missing from TCRdb's copy, which holds only in-frame ones; the method was immunoSEQ multiplex PCR. The V and J calls and the clone size are those of that table, but D and trimming were determined from the DNA. The data contain about 1,900,000 clones, roughly 95% of them singletons. Naive CD8 cells lacked CD45RO, underwent positive selection for CCR7 and left out terminally differentiated effector memory CD45RA+ cells. Comments on this clone: Antigen unknown.

This CDR3 is built from 14 residues. Germline loops: CDR1 MNHEY, CDR2 SMNVEV (reference sequence). Trimming pared 4 bases from V and 0 bases from J, leaving 8 bases between. The study's findings and limits: The low donor count limited represented genetic and exposure-history diversity.

The genes are TRBV27 and TRBJ2-3, with no clear D. The sequencing sample was made of naive CD8+ T cells sorted from blood. This clonotype originated in a man aged 18-30 years in good health. This CDR3 reads CASSWAASTDTQYF. In nucleotides, the CDR3 is TGTGCCAGCAGTTGGGCTGCTAGCACAGATACGCAGTATTTT.